This record covers a single T cell receptor (beta chain). This clone's antigen is unknown. No base qualities exist here, and no much larger clone lies one base off it. The immunoSEQ Assay, a bias-controlled multiplex PCR, was used to amplify TCRbeta CDR3 regions from genomic DNA. From the authors' description of their analysis: Within the assay, amplification of reference gene primers was used to estimate how many nucleated cells each sample contained. To quantify the absolute abundance of each unique TCRbeta CDR3 rearrangement, sequence reads were collapsed and filtered. For each sample, productive Simpson clonality was calculated by taking the square root of Simpson's diversity index across productive rearrangements. Sourced from immuneACCESS, this table was stored by TCRdb with only in-frame sequences that have V and J called. A share of the clones is absent; for the studies checked, an unresolved V gene accounts for under half, and the remainder has no known explanation. The DNA gave D and trimming, while V, J and clone size come from that table. Present in this sample are some 260,000 clones, about 88% of which were seen just once. The ten largest clones add up to around 0.98% of the sample.

This sample was included in a study of blood T cell repertoires in COVID-19 (dated by TCRdb to the early 2020s). At the level of the whole study: Collaborator samples came from the United States, Italy and Spain and covered acute and convalescent phases of COVID-19. Where available, HLA class I and class II types were taken from metadata supplied by the sample provider and were not determined by assay-based typing. The material from the prospective study consisted of cDNA or gDNA derived from T cells, B-cell-depleted T cells, or PBMCs. Samples came from the ongoing ImmuneRACE study (first 160 participants) plus 1,254 subjects from 6 global collaborators. The dataset comprised deeply sampled blood TCRbeta repertoires from subjects exposed to, actively infected with, or recovered from COVID-19. The repertoires were released in a freely available public database meant as a resource for research on the immune response to SARS-CoV-2. Nearly every sample came with metadata listing a de-identified subject ID, COVID-19 status, age in years and sex. The full study reports these points: The quantity of clinical and demographic metadata differed by source and by participant and was supplied without curation.

V loses 3 bases of germline sequence and J loses 7 bases, and the interval between the two ends is 24 bases. From the cysteine through the phenylalanine, the CDR3 covers 17 amino acids. Solely the CDR3 DNA is kept, with 51 bases framed from the first base. Reading the germline V gene gives CDR1 SGHTA and CDR2 FQGNSA. Samples from volunteer blood donors who had recovered from COVID-19 were contributed by a second Seattle source. The collaborating institutions used their own protocols to collect whole blood in K2EDTA tubes. For TCRbeta analysis, collaborators shipped samples as frozen whole blood, isolated PBMCs, or DNA extracted from either of those sample types.

The sequencing input was peripheral blood. This sequence uses TRBV7-2 and TRBJ2-5; TRBD2 is possibly the D segment (5 matching bases). This clonotype was obtained from a woman in her 40s who had recovered from COVID-19. The bases are TGTGCCAGCAGCTTGGCCCCCGCCGGACTTCCCGCGGGGACCCAGTACTTC. Protein translation: CASSLAPAGLPAGTQYF. Beyond the CDR3, the reference TRBV7-2 and TRBJ2-5 genes provide the residues; the full variable domain reads: GAGVSQSPSNKVTEKGKDVELRCDPISGHTALYWYRQSLGQGLEFLIYFQGNSAPDKSGLPSDRFSAERTGGSVSTLTIQRTQQEDSAVYLCASSLAPAGLPAGTQYFGPGTRLLVL.